These 26 T cell receptor beta chains were sequenced from one sample in a study of beta chain features in type 1 diabetes. The entirety of the isolated RNA underwent reverse transcription, so expressed TCRB transcripts were sequenced. Sequencing used immunoSEQ multiplex PCR; TCRdb keeps in-frame clones, though not all of them. The table includes roughly 300,000 clones, 6.5% to 10% detected once. The sample comprised central memory CD4+ T cells from blood. The receptor set was obtained from a young woman in good health.

This chain's CDR3 is CASSTRQGENEKLFF. The DNA of the CDR3 is TGTGCCAGCTCAACGCGACAGGGGGAGAATGAAAAACTGTTTTTT. The rearrangement uses TRBV18 and TRBJ1-4; 9 bases agree with TRBD1. Germline trimming cut 5 bases from V and 5 bases from J; bases unmatched to any gene: 6. The CDR3 is made up of 15 amino acids. Germline V gene sequence: CDR1 KGHSH, CDR2 LQKENI.

The chain employs TRBV2 and TRBJ1-5; tentatively, D is TRBD1 (5 bases). The CDR3 is made up of 14 amino acids. The V end was cut by 2 bases, the J end by 7 bases, with 12 bases between. Germline V gene lookup returns CDR1 SNHLY and CDR2 FYNNEI. The CDR3 here is CASSERGSWQPQHF. CDR3 coding DNA: TGTGCCAGCAGTGAACGGGGCTCATGGCAGCCCCAGCATTTT.

This clone has a handful of counts. V usage is TRBV18 and J usage is TRBJ2-5, with a weak D call TRBD1 (6 bases). Deletions cut 3 bases from V and 5 bases from J, with 13 bases between. Germline CDR1 reads KGHSH; CDR2 reads LQKENI. The CDR3 spans 14 residues. The CDR3 DNA sequence: TGTGCCAGCTCACCCTTGGACAGATTGGAGACCCAGTACTTC. As protein: CASSPLDRLETQYF.

V is TRBV5-1 and J is TRBJ1-3; no reliable D call. The ends were cut back, 0 bases at V and 4 bases at J, with 8 bases in the middle. The CDR3 sequence is 14 residues long. The germline gives CDR1 SGHRS, CDR2 YFSETQ. The CDR3 coding sequence is TGCGCCAGCAGCTTGGGGTCTGACGGAAACACCATATATTTT. Translating gives CASSLGSDGNTIYF.

The chain uses TRBV15 and TRBJ1-1; perhaps TRBD1 as D (5 bases). The CDR3 is 13 residues long. V was clipped by 5 bases and J by 6 bases, with 13 bases between them. The germline V gene has CDR1 LNHNV and CDR2 YYDKDF (reference sequence). The DNA of the CDR3 is TGTGCCACCAGCCAGGGCGGGCAGTCTGAAGCTTTCTTT. Its translation is CATSQGGQSEAFF.

This clone has at least ten counts. V is TRBV7-2 and J is TRBJ2-3, with a tentative D call TRBD2 (5 bases). The V gene's germline CDR1 is SGHTA and CDR2 FQGNSA. V was trimmed by 6 bases and J by 0 bases, leaving 10 bases between them. CDR3 size: 14 residues. CDR3 nucleotide sequence: TGTGCCAGCAGTAAGGGCGGGAGCACAGATACGCAGTATTTT. Its protein is CASSKGGSTDTQYF.

This clone was seen a handful of times. The chain combines TRBV28 with TRBJ2-5; D is perhaps TRBD1 (5 bases). The last part of the DNA fits TRBJ2-7 better; the J call may be wrong. Germline assignment: CDR1 MDHEN and CDR2 SYDVKM. The CDR3 runs to 14 residues. In DNA, the CDR3 is TGTGCCAGCAGTTTGGAACAGGTTTCATACGAGCAGTACTTC. This codes for CASSLEQVSYEQYF.

The sample holds a few counts of this clone. The chain has TRBV4-2 and TRBJ2-2, with 12 bases that match TRBD2. Per germline, CDR1 LGHNA and CDR2 YNFKEQ. The junction had 6 bases not matched to a gene; V was cut back by 1 base and J by 6 bases. The CDR3 consists of 17 residues. In nucleotides, the CDR3 is TGTGCCAGCAGCCAAGTTCCGCTAGCGGGAGGGCCCGGGGAGCTGTTTTTT. Amino acid sequence: CASSQVPLAGGPGELFF.

The CDR3 DNA sequence: TGTGCCAGTAGTCCAAGTTTTGTGCAGGGGCAGGATGGCTACACCTTC. Its translation is CASSPSFVQGQDGYTF. The V and J genes are TRBV19 and TRBJ1-2; a weak D match, TRBD1 (6 bases). The CDR3 has 16 amino acids. Germline CDR1 LNHDA, CDR2 SQIVND (reference sequence). The V end was cut by 5 bases, the J end by 6 bases, with 22 bases between.

The CDR3 coding sequence is TGTGCCAGCAGGGGAACAGGAGTCCTCAAAGAGACCCAGTACTTC. The encoded protein is CASRGTGVLKETQYF. This chain joins TRBV7-9 and TRBJ2-5; a possible D gene is TRBD1 (5 bases). V lost 6 bases and J lost 3, with 17 bases in between. Germline V gene lookup returns CDR1 SEHNR and CDR2 FQNEAQ (reference sequence). The CDR3 runs 15 residues.

The chain uses TRBV28 and TRBJ2-1; no reliable D call. Germline V lookup: CDR1 MDHEN, CDR2 SYDVKM. CDR3 length equals 16 residues. Deletions cut 6 bases from V and 2 bases from J, with 17 bases between. CDR3 loop: CASRQVREETYNEQFF. CDR3 DNA: TGTGCCAGCAGGCAAGTCCGCGAGGAGACCTACAATGAGCAGTTCTTC.

The rearrangement uses TRBV12-5 and TRBJ2-1, with 8 bases identical to TRBD2. Looked up from germline, CDR1 is LGHNT and CDR2 is FRNRAP. The V segment lost 3 bases and the J segment 9 bases; nucleotides outside the gene matches: 7. The CDR3 consists of 14 residues. The CDR3 DNA sequence: TGTGCTAGTGGTTTTTCGGCGGGAGGCGGTGAGCAGTTCTTC. It yields the protein CASGFSAGGGEQFF.

The chain recombines TRBV11-2 with TRBJ1-2, with 7 bases identical to TRBD1. The trim removed 5 bases at V and 0 bases at J, leaving 6 bases unmatched. The CDR3 has 15 amino acids. Germline V gene data show CDR1 as SGHAT and CDR2 as FQNNGV. CDR3 sequence: CASSQGQVANYGYTF. CDR3 nucleotides: TGTGCCAGCAGCCAAGGACAGGTAGCTAACTATGGCTACACCTTC. The full variable domain, with the rest looked up from reference TRBV11-2 and TRBJ1-2, is EAGVAQSPRYKIIEKRQSVAFWCNPISGHATLYWYQQILGQGPKLLIQFQNNGVVDDSQLPKDRFSAERLKGVDSTLKIQPAKLEDSAVYLCASSQGQVANYGYTFGSGTRLTVV.

This clone occurred many times. The genes are TRBV7-9 and TRBJ2-1; D is uncertain. This CDR3 region has 12 residues. Germline values: CDR1 SEHNR, CDR2 FQNEAQ (reference sequence). Trimming took off 7 bases at V and 8 bases at J, with 12 bases between the two ends. The CDR3 spells CASNFVGDEQFF. The CDR3 region has the DNA TGTGCCAGCAATTTTGTGGGCGATGAGCAGTTCTTC.

The CDR3 DNA reads as TGTGCCATCAGCCTTACAGAGAGCTATGGCTACACCTTC. It codes for CAISLTESYGYTF. This rearrangement joins TRBV10-3 to TRBJ1-2; D not certain. This CDR3 spans 13 amino acids. V gave up 6 bases and J gave up 4 bases, with 12 bases separating them. CDR1 is ENHRY, CDR2 SYGVKD, per germline.

In its sample, this clone was seen a few times. The chain links TRBV7-2 to TRBJ2-1; no clear D. The germline V gene encodes CDR1 SGHTA and CDR2 FQGNSA. The length of the CDR3 is 16 residues. The V end was cut by 6 bases, the J end by 0 bases, with 15 bases between. In DNA form, the CDR3 reads TGTGCCAGCAGAGACACAGCGCACCACTCCTACAATGAGCAGTTCTTC. Its translation: CASRDTAHHSYNEQFF.

This clone has just a few counts. The chain has TRBV21-1 and TRBJ2-7; the listed D gene, TRBD2, was not tested against the DNA. TRBV21-1 is marked as a pseudogene. There are 13 residues in the CDR3. The CDR3 spells CASGNLSPYEQYF. The CDR3, as DNA: TGTGCCAGCGGTAATCTGAGTCCCTACGAGCAGTACTTC.

The chain links TRBV7-9 to TRBJ2-7; a possible D gene is TRBD2 (7 bases). The germline V gene has CDR1 SEHNR and CDR2 FQNEAQ (reference sequence). The CDR3 totals 16 residues. V lost 0 bases and J 0 bases, leaving 12 bases between the germline ends. The CDR3, as DNA: TGTGCCAGCAGCTTAGCGCTAGCGGACAGCTCCTACGAGCAGTACTTC. The encoded protein is CASSLALADSSYEQYF.

V is TRBV19 and J is TRBJ2-6; D possibly corresponds to TRBD1 (5 bases). Germline loops: CDR1 LNHDA, CDR2 SQIVND (reference sequence). The CDR3 consists of 14 residues. V lost 4 bases and J lost 1, with 5 bases in between. The chain's CDR3 is CASSTGSGANVLTF. The CDR3 bases are TGTGCCAGTAGTACAGGGTCTGGGGCCAACGTCCTGACTTTC.

This clone was found a few times. The chain joins TRBV4-2 to TRBJ2-7, with D uncertain. Germline V CDR1 and CDR2: LGHNA, YNFKEQ. Trimming stripped 3 bases from V and 2 bases from J, with 14 bases between. The CDR3 covers 15 residues. The CDR3 sequence is CASSHSVGRTYEQYF. CDR3 bases: TGTGCCAGCAGCCATTCAGTTGGACGGACCTACGAGCAGTACTTC.

This clone was picked up many times. The chain carries TRBV29-1 and TRBJ2-3; TRBD1 is a possible D gene (6 bases). V was clipped by 4 bases and J by 2 bases, with 10 bases between them. The V gene's germline CDR1 is SQVTM and CDR2 ANQGSEA. The length of the CDR3 is 13 residues. The CDR3 DNA is TGCAGCGTTGGAGGGGGTCCCACAGATACGCAGTATTTT. This translates into CSVGGGPTDTQYF.

This clone was seen a few times. The genes are TRBV7-2 and TRBJ2-7; possibly TRBD1 for D (6 bases). Trimming took off 6 bases at V and 7 bases at J, with 13 bases between the two ends. Germline V gene data show CDR1 as SGHTA and CDR2 as FQGNSA. The CDR3 sequence is 12 residues long. The CDR3 sequence is CASSRSRGEQYF. The CDR3 nucleotides read TGTGCCAGCAGTCGATCTAGGGGGGAGCAGTACTTC. The variable domain in full, completed from reference TRBV7-2 and TRBJ2-7, reads GAGVSQSPSNKVTEKGKDVELRCDPISGHTALYWYRQSLGQGLEFLIYFQGNSAPDKSGLPSDRFSAERTGGSVSTLTIQRTQQEDSAVYLCASSRSRGEQYFGPGTRLTVT.

This clone was seen more than once but under ten times. This CDR3 reads CAINPGGGTGGYTF. For the CDR3, the DNA is TGTGCCATCAATCCCGGCGGGGGGACGGGAGGCTACACCTTC. V and J are TRBV10-3 and TRBJ1-2, with D perhaps TRBD1 (5 bases). V lost 7 bases, J lost 8 bases, and 20 bases lay in between. Germline V gene data show CDR1 as ENHRY and CDR2 as SYGVKD. This CDR3 spans 14 amino acids.

In its sample, this clone was seen a few times. The J gene is TRBJ2-5, the V gene TRBV27; 10 nucleotides line up with TRBD2. CDR3 size: 14 residues. V was pared by 5 bases and J by 4 bases, with 4 bases of the junction left unmatched. Germline CDR1 and CDR2: MNHEY and SMNVEV (reference sequence). The CDR3: CASSPRLAGETQYF. The CDR3 DNA reads TGTGCCAGCAGTCCGCGACTAGCGGGAGAGACCCAGTACTTC.

The genes are TRBV6-5 and TRBJ2-3; D ambiguous. This CDR3 has 14 residues. Germline CDR1 is MNHEY and CDR2 is SVGAGI. The V end was cut by 0 bases, the J end by 3 bases, with 7 bases between. CDR3 DNA sequence: TGTGCCAGCAGTTACTCAGGACGAACAGATACGCAGTATTTT. It specifies CASSYSGRTDTQYF.

This clone was observed a few times. The V call is TRBV29-1, the J call TRBJ2-3; D gene unclear. Deletions cut 4 bases from V and 6 bases from J, with 11 bases between. Germline loops: CDR1 SQVTM, CDR2 ANQGSEA. This CDR3 spans 12 amino acids. CDR3 protein: CSVGFLRDTQYF. In DNA, the CDR3 is TGCAGCGTTGGATTTCTTAGGGATACGCAGTATTTT.